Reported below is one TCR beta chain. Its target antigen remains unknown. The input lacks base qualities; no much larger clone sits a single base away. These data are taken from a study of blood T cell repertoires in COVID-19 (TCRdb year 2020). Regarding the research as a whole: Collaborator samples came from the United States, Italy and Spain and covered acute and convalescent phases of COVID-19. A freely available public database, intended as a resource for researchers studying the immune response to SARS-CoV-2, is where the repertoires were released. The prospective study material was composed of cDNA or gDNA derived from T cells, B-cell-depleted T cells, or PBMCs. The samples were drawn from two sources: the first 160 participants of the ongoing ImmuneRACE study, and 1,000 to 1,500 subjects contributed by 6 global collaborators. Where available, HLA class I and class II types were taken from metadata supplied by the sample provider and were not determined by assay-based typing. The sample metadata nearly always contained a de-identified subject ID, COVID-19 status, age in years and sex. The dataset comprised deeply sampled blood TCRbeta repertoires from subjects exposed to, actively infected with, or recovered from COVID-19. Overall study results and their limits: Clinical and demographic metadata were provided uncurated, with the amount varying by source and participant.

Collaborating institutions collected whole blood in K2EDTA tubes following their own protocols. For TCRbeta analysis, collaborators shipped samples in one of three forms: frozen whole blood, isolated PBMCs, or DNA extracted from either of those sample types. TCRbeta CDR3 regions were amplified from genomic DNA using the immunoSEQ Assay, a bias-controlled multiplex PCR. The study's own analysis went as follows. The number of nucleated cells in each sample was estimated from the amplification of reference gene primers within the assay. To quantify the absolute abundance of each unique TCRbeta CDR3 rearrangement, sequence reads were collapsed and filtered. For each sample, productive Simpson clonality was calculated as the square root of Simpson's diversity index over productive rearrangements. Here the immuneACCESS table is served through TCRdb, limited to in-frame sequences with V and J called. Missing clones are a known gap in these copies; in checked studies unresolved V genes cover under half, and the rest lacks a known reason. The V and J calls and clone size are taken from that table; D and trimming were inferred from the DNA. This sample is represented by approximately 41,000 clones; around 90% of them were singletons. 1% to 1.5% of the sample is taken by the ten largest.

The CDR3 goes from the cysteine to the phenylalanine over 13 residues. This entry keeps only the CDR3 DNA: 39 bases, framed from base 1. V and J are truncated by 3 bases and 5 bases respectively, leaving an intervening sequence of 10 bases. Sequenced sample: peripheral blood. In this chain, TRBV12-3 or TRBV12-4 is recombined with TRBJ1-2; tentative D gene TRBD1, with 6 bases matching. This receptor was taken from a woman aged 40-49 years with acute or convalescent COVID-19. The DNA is TGTGCCAGCAGTTTGGACAGAGAGTATGGCTACACCTTC. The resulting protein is CASSLDREYGYTF.